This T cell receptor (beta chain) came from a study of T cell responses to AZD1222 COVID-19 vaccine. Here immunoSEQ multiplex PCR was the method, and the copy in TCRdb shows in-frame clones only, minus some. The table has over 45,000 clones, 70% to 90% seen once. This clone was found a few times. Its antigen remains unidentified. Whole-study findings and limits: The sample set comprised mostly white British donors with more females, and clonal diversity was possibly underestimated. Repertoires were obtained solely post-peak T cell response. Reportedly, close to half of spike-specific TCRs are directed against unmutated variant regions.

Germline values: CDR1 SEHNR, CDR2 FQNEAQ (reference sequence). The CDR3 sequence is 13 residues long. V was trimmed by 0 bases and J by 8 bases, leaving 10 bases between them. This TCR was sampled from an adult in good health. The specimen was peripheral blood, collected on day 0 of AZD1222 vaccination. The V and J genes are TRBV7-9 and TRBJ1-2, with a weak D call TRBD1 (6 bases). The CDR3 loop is CASSLAQGEGYTF. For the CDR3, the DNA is TGTGCCAGCAGCTTAGCACAGGGCGAAGGCTACACCTTC. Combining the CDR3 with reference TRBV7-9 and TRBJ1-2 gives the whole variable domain DTGVSQNPRHKITKRGQNVTFRCDPISEHNRLYWYRQTLGQGPEFLTYFQNEAQLEKSRLLSDRFSAERPKGSFSTLEIQRTEQGDSAMYLCASSLAQGEGYTFGSGTRLTVV.